The sequence of this TCR beta chain was determined in a study of T-cell memory formation after mild COVID-19. In TCRdb, the 5' RACE reads were re-called with MiXCR into one record per CDR3 protein. The table lists roughly 120,000 distinct CDR3 sequences, about a fifth of them singletons. This clonotype has only a few counts. The CDR3 extends over 14 amino acids. The V gene lost 5 bases and the J gene lost 4 bases, with 14 bases spanning the gap. The germline gives CDR1 SEHNR, CDR2 FQNEAQ (reference sequence). V gene TRBV7-9 combines with J gene TRBJ1-1, with a weak D call TRBD1 (6 bases). The source material was PBMCs or a T cell subset sorted from them (not recorded which). This clonotype was obtained from a man in his late teens or twenties who had mild COVID-19 (a few samples of this study predate the infection). Cell type and time point are not known. CDR3 in DNA: TGTGCCAGCAGCCCCCCCGGGGGCGGCACTGAAGCTTTCTTT. As protein: CASSPPGGGTEAFF.